A single sample gave rise to the 14 T cell receptor beta chains below, sequenced in a study of blood T cell repertoires in COVID-19. Assay used: immunoSEQ multiplex PCR; TCRdb lists only in-frame clones, some missing. The sample holds approximately 260,000 clones, over 75% seen once. Material: peripheral blood. The receptors stem from a woman in her 70s with acute or convalescent COVID-19.

The chain recombines TRBV4-1 with TRBJ2-1; maybe TRBD2 (5 bases). The V end was cut by 0 bases, the J end by 0 bases, with 12 bases between. The length of the CDR3 is 17 residues. Germline CDR1 is MGHRA and CDR2 is YSYEKL. In nucleotides, the CDR3 is TGCGCCAGCAGCCAAGACGGGGTAGGTAGCTCCTACAATGAGCAGTTCTTC. Amino acid sequence: CASSQDGVGSSYNEQFF.

The chain uses TRBV7-2 and TRBJ2-1, with 7 nucleotides matching TRBD2. J was trimmed by 14 bases and V by 2 bases; bases with no gene match: 9. Germline CDR1 SGHTA, CDR2 FQGNSA. This CDR3 spans 13 amino acids. The CDR3 protein is CASSLRLAAPEFF. CDR3 DNA sequence: TGTGCCAGCAGCTTACGGCTAGCGGCTCCGGAGTTCTTC.

The chain combines TRBV5-1 with TRBJ2-1, with a possible D match to TRBD1 (6 bases). The CDR3 runs to 13 residues. The V gene lost 4 bases and the J gene lost 6 bases, with 11 bases spanning the gap. The germline V gene encodes CDR1 SGHRS and CDR2 YFSETQ. The CDR3 DNA follows: TGCGCCAGCAGCCCACAGGGTGGCAATGAGCAGTTCTTC. Amino acids: CASSPQGGNEQFF.

The chain couples TRBV7-9 to TRBJ1-2, with D perhaps matching TRBD1 (5 bases). V shed 3 bases and J shed 2 bases, with 16 bases lying between them. Germline V CDR1 and CDR2: SEHNR, FQNEAQ (reference sequence). This CDR3 has 16 amino acids. CDR3 nucleotides: TGTGCCAGCAGCTTCCGGGAGAGGGGAGGGAACTATGGCTACACCTTC. This codes for CASSFRERGGNYGYTF. Together with reference TRBV7-9 and TRBJ1-2, the CDR3 gives the full variable domain: DTGVSQNPRHKITKRGQNVTFRCDPISEHNRLYWYRQTLGQGPEFLTYFQNEAQLEKSRLLSDRFSAERPKGSFSTLEIQRTEQGDSAMYLCASSFRERGGNYGYTFGSGTRLTVV.

The genes are TRBV3-1 (or the pseudogene TRBV3-2) and TRBJ2-1, with TRBD2 identical over 13 bases. The V and J ends lost 3 bases and 10 bases, in that order; junction bases with no gene match: 3. Germline V gene lookup returns CDR1 LGHDT and CDR2 YNNKEL (reference sequence). The CDR3 sequence is 14 residues long. The CDR3 DNA reads as TGTGCCAGCAGCCATGGACTAGCGGGGGCCGAGCAGTTCTTC. The encoded protein is CASSHGLAGAEQFF.

The chain employs TRBV19 and TRBJ2-7, with TRBD2 matching 10 bases. CDR1 LNHDA and CDR2 SQIVND come from the germline V gene (reference sequence). V lost 3 bases to trimming and J lost 5 bases; unmatched junction nucleotides: 7. This CDR3 spans 15 amino acids. CDR3 region: CASSIGSGGANEQYF. The CDR3 DNA sequence: TGTGCCAGTAGTATCGGAAGCGGGGGGGCTAACGAGCAGTACTTC.

The V gene is TRBV18, the J gene TRBJ2-3, with a tentative D call TRBD2 (6 bases). The CDR3 sequence is 14 residues long. V was clipped by 3 bases and J by 5 bases, with 12 bases between them. Germline-derived CDR1 and CDR2 are KGHSH and LQKENI. For the CDR3, the DNA is TGTGCCAGCTCACCGTTGGGGGGTGGAGATACGCAGTATTTT. Translation gives CASSPLGGGDTQYF. Full variable domain (missing parts from reference TRBV18 and TRBJ2-3): NAGVMQNPRHLVRRRGQEARLRCSPMKGHSHVYWYRQLPEEGLKFMVYLQKENIIDESGMPKERFSAEFPKEGPSILRIQQVVRGDSAAYFCASSPLGGGDTQYFGPGTRLTVL.

The CDR3 DNA reads TGCGCCAGCAGTACGCAGGGGAACACTGAAGCTTTCTTT. Its translation: CASSTQGNTEAFF. V gene TRBV5-1 combines with J gene TRBJ1-1; weak D call: TRBD1 (5 bases). The ends were cut back, 5 bases at V and 1 base at J, with 9 bases in the middle. The CDR3 contains 13 residues. CDR1 is SGHRS and CDR2 is YFSETQ in the germline V gene.

The J gene is TRBJ2-4, the V gene TRBV3-1 (or the pseudogene TRBV3-2), with a tentative D call TRBD2 (5 bases). V was cut by 1 base and J by 9 bases, with 13 bases left in between. The CDR3 extends over 14 amino acids. The germline V gene encodes CDR1 LGHDT and CDR2 YNNKEL (reference sequence). The CDR3 sequence is CASSQASLEGIQYF. The CDR3 nucleotides read TGTGCCAGCAGCCAAGCCTCCCTCGAGGGCATTCAGTACTTC.

The chain combines TRBV29-1 with TRBJ1-1; a possible D gene is TRBD1 (5 bases). V was cut by 4 bases and J by 4 bases, with 19 bases left in between. The CDR3 consists of 15 residues. Germline V CDR1 and CDR2: SQVTM, ANQGSEA. In DNA form, the CDR3 reads TGCAGCGTTGGAGGCCTGGCGGGGGACGGCACTGAAGCTTTCTTT. Translated: CSVGGLAGDGTEAFF.

This rearrangement joins TRBV9 to TRBJ1-3, with D possibly TRBD1 on 6 matching bases. The CDR3 runs 15 residues. From germline, CDR1 is SGDLS and CDR2 YYNGEE. The V end was cut by 4 bases, the J end by 4 bases, with 15 bases between. The CDR3 sequence: CASSPLGAGGNTIYF. The CDR3 nucleotides read TGTGCCAGCAGCCCCTTGGGGGCAGGGGGAAACACCATATATTTT.

This clone is a singleton in its sample. The chain joins TRBV5-1 to TRBJ2-6; D is uncertain. The germline CDR1 and CDR2 sequences are SGHRS and YFSETQ. Between the trimmed V and J ends, which lost 1 base and 5 bases, there was a span of 7 bases. This CDR3 spans 14 amino acids. The CDR3 here is CASSLSSRANVLTF. The CDR3 DNA is TGCGCCAGCAGCTTGAGCTCGCGGGCCAACGTCCTGACTTTC.

The sample holds one count of this clone. The chain recombines TRBV7-8 with TRBJ2-1, with 8 bases lining up with TRBD1. Germline assignment: CDR1 SGHVS and CDR2 FQNEAQ. Germline trimming cut 1 base from V and 4 bases from J; bases unmatched to any gene: 6. This CDR3 region has 16 residues. CDR3 in DNA: TGTGCCAGCAGCTTAGTAGGACAGGGCATATACAATGAGCAGTTCTTC. Residues: CASSLVGQGIYNEQFF.

This chain links TRBV10-3 with TRBJ2-5; 9 nucleotides align to TRBD1. Germline loops: CDR1 ENHRY, CDR2 SYGVKD. The CDR3 runs 14 residues. J was trimmed by 5 bases and V by 6 bases; bases with no gene match: 7. The CDR3 loop reads CAIRGDRVKETQYF. The CDR3, as DNA: TGTGCCATCAGGGGGGACAGGGTTAAGGAGACCCAGTACTTC.